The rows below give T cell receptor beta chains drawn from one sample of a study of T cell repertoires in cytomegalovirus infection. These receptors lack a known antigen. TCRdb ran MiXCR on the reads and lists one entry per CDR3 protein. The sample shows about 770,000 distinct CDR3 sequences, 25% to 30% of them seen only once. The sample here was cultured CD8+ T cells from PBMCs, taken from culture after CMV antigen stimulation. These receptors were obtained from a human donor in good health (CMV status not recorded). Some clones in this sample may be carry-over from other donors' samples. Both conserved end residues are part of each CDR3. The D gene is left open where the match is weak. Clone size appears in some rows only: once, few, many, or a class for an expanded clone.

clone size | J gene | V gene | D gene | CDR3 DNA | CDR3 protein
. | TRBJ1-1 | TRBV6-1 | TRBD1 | TGTGCCAGCAGTTCCCTGGGACAGCTTGAAGCTTTCTTT | CASSSLGQLEAFF
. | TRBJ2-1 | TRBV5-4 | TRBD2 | TGTGCCCTGGACCGCGGGGGGGGATCCTACAATGAGCAGTTCTTC | CALDRGGGSYNEQFF
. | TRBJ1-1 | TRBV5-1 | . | TGCGCCAGCAGCTTGGGGACTGGGGATGAAGCTTTCTTT | CASSLGTGDEAFF
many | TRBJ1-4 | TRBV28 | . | TGTGCCAGCAGTTTCGTGACAAGGAATGAAAAACTGTTTTTT | CASSFVTRNEKLFF
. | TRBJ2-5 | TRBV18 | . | TGTGCCAGCTCAGAATCGGGGGCAGAGACCCAGTACTTC | CASSESGAETQYF
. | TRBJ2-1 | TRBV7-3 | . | TGTGCCAGCAGACTGACACCCGCTGTGGATGAGCAGTTCTTC | CASRLTPAVDEQFF
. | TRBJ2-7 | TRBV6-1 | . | TGTGCCAGCAGTGATAGCGAGCAGTACTTC | CASSDSEQYF
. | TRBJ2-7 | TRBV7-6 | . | TGTGCCAGCAGGGGTACGTCCTACGAGCAGTACTTC | CASRGTSYEQYF
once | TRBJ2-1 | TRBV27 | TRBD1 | TGTGCCAGCAGTCCGGGACAGGGGGAAAACAATGAGCAGTTCTTC | CASSPGQGENNEQFF
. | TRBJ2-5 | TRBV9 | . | TGTGCCAGCAGCCATGGAGGCGGCGCGCAAGAGACCCAGTACTTC | CASSHGGGAQETQYF
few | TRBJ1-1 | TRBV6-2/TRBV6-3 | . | TGTGCCACCGGGGGGATGATGAACACTGAAGCTTTCTTT | CATGGMMNTEAFF
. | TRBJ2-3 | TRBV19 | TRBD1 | TGTGCCAGTAGTATTACAGGGGTAACGTGGACAGATACGCAGTATTTT | CASSITGVTWTDTQYF
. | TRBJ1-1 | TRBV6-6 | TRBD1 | TGTGCCAGCACCAAACCGGGACAGGGGCATAACACTGAAACTTTCTTT | CASTKPGQGHNTETFF
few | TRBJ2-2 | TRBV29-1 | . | TGCAGCGTTTATTTGATGGGGTCCGGGGAGCTGTTTTTT | CSVYLMGSGELFF
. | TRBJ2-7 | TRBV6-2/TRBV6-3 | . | TGTGCCAGCAGTTATTCGGCGGCCCGTTCCTACGACCAGTACTTC | CASSYSAARSYDQYF
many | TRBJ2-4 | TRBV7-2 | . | TGTGCCAGCAGCTCCGGGACTTTAGCCAAAAACATTCAGTACTTC | CASSSGTLAKNIQYF
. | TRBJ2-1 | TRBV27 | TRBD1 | TGTGCCAGCAGCTCCCTCCCCCCCAGGGGGTACAATGAGCAGTTCTTC | CASSSLPPRGYNEQFF
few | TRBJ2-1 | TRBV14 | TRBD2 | TGTGCCAGCAGCCCCCCCCCCAAGGAGGGAGCGGGGGGCTTTCTGGAGCAGTTCTTC | CASSPPPKEGAGGFLEQFF
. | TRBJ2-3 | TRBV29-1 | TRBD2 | TGCAGCGTGGGGACTAGCGGAGCTAGCACAGATACGCAGTATTTT | CSVGTSGASTDTQYF
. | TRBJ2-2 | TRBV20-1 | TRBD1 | TGCAGTGCTAGGGACAACTCCAGGGGGTACCTCACCGGGGAGCTGTTTTTT | CSARDNSRGYLTGELFF
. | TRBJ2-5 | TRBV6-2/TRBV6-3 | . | TGTGCCAGCAGTCTATCACCCCAAGGTTGGGAAGAGACCCAGTACTTC | CASSLSPQGWEETQYF
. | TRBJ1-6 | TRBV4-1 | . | TGCGCCAGCAGCCAAGAGATCGAAGTAGATCGCGGTTCACCCCTCCACTTT | CASSQEIEVDRGSPLHF
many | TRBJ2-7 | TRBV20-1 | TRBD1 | TGCAGTGCTAGAGATTGGACAGGGAATCCGATCGAGCAGTACTTC | CSARDWTGNPIEQYF
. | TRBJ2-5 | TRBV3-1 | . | TGTGCCAGCAGCCAAGGGTTCATGGCAGACGAAGAGACCCAGTACTTC | CASSQGFMADEETQYF
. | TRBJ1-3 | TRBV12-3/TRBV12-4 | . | TGTGCCAGCCTACTAAACACCATATATTTT | CASLLNTIYF
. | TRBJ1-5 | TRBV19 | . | TGTGCCAGTAGTATTGTCAGGGCCAATCAGCCCCAGCATTTT | CASSIVRANQPQHF
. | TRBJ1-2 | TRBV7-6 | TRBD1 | TGTGCCAGCCGGACAGGGGCTGGTGGCTACACCTTC | CASRTGAGGYTF
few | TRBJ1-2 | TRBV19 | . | TGTGCCAGTAGTAACCTGCCACAGGCCACGTTGGAGGGCTACACCTTC | CASSNLPQATLEGYTF
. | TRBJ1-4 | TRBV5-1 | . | TGCGCCAGCAGCCACAGTGCACAGGGCGCTGAAAAACTGTTTTTT | CASSHSAQGAEKLFF
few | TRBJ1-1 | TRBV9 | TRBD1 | TGTGCCAGCGGAACAGGGGGTGCTTTCTTT | CASGTGGAFF
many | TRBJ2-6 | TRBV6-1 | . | TGTGCCAGCAGTTTCCAGGGGACGGCTGGGGCCAACGTCCTGACTTTC | CASSFQGTAGANVLTF
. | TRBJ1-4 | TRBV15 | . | TGTGCCACCAGCAGAGACCGCGAGGAAAAACTGTTTTTT | CATSRDREEKLFF
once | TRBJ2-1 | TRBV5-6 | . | TGTGCCAGCAGCCTTCGAGGGCGGGAGCAGTTCTTC | CASSLRGREQFF
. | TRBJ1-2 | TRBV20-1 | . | TGCAGTGCTGGGGCAGACTATGGCTACACCTTC | CSAGADYGYTF
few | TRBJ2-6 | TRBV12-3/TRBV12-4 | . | TGTGCCAGCAGTTTAGTTGGTGGGGCCAACGTCCTGACTTTC | CASSLVGGANVLTF
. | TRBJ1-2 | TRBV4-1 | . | TGCGCCAGCAGCCAAGGGCGCGGGGAGTTCGGGGATGGCTACACCTTC | CASSQGRGEFGDGYTF
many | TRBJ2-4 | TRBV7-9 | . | TGTGCCAGCAGTCTCCCTGGGTGGCAGGGTGAAAACATTCAGTACTTC | CASSLPGWQGENIQYF
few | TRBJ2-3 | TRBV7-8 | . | TGTGCCAGCAGCTTAGAGGGGACCAGGAGTCAGTATTTT | CASSLEGTRSQYF
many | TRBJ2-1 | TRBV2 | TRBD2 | TGTGCCAGCAGCACACCCCCGGGACTAGCGGGGGTTTGGGCCTACAATGAGCAGTTCTTC | CASSTPPGLAGVWAYNEQFF
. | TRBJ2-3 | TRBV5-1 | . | TGCGCCAGCAGCTTGGTACAGGGAGACACAGATACGCAGTATTTT | CASSLVQGDTDTQYF
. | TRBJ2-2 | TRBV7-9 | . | TGTGCCAGCAGCTTAGCCCAGTCGAACCAATTAGTCGCCGGGGAGCTGTTTTTT | CASSLAQSNQLVAGELFF
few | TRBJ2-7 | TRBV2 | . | TGTGCCAGCAGGGGCACACAAATCTACGAGCAGTACTTC | CASRGTQIYEQYF
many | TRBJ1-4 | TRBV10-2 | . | TGCGCCAGCAGTGAGAATACAGGAACTAATGAAAAACTGTTTTTT | CASSENTGTNEKLFF
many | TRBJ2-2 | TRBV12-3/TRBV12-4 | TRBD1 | TGTGCCAGCAGTGGGACAGGCCCGAACACCGGGGAGCTGTTTTTT | CASSGTGPNTGELFF
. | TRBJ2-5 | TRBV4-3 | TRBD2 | TGCGCCAGCAGCCAAGAGATAGCGGGGGGGCCGGGAGAGACCCAGTACTTC | CASSQEIAGGPGETQYF
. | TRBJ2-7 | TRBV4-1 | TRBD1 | TGCGCCAGCAGCCAGATCCGGGACAGCTCCTACGAGCAGTACTTC | CASSQIRDSSYEQYF
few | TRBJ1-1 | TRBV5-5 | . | TGTGCCAGCAGCTTGAACCCCCAGACCACTGAAGCTTTCTTT | CASSLNPQTTEAFF
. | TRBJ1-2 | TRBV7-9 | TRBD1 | TGTGCCAGCAGCTGGGACAGTGACTACTATGGCTACACCTTC | CASSWDSDYYGYTF
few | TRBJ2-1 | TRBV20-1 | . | TGCAGTGCTAGAGATGGACTGAACTTAAACAATGAGCAGTTCTTC | CSARDGLNLNNEQFF
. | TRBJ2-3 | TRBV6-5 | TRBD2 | TGTGCCAGCAGTCCCAGCGGGGGGCGATTCACAGATACGCAGTATTTT | CASSPSGGRFTDTQYF
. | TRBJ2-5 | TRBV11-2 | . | TGTGCCAGCAGTTCCGGGACAAGGACTCGAGAGACCCAGTACTTC | CASSSGTRTRETQYF
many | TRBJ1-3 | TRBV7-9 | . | TGTGCCAGCAGCTTACCACTGAGCTCTGGAAACACCATATATTTT | CASSLPLSSGNTIYF
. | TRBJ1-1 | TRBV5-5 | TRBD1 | TGTGCCAGCAGCTTGTCGTTTACCGGACAGGGGCCCGGGACTGAAGCTTTCTTT | CASSLSFTGQGPGTEAFF
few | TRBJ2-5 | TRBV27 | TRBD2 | TGTGCCAGCAGTTTTACCCCACTAGCGGGGGGGGAGACCCAGTACTTC | CASSFTPLAGGETQYF
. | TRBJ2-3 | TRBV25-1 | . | TGTGCCAGCAGTGAAGGCCGCTACTCACGGAATACGCAGTATTTT | CASSEGRYSRNTQYF
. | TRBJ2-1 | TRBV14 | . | TGTGCCAGCAGCCAAGAAAAGGCCTACAATGAGCAGTTCTTC | CASSQEKAYNEQFF
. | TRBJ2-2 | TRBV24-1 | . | TGTGCCACCAGTGATTTTACCGTCACCGGGGAGCTGTTTTTT | CATSDFTVTGELFF
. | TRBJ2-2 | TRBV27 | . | TGTGCCAGTGGTCCGGGACTTAACACCGGGGAGCTGTTTTTT | CASGPGLNTGELFF